Listed here are 32 T cell receptor beta chains from one sample, sequenced in a study of T cells after somatic rescue of genetic block. Generated by immunoSEQ multiplex PCR, the TCRdb table keeps only in-frame clones and is missing some. The data show 60,000 to 75,000 clones, with roughly nine tenths seen just once and around 3% held by the top ten. Sequenced input: peripheral blood mononuclear cells (PBMCs). The receptors shown here come from a man aged 40-55 years.

In its sample, this clone was seen once. The genes are TRBV7-2 and TRBJ2-6; D is undetermined. Germline-derived CDR1 and CDR2 are SGHTA and FQGNSA. This CDR3 region has 14 residues. V gave up 4 bases and J gave up 5 bases, with 9 bases separating them. The CDR3 here is CASSSSTWANVLTF. The CDR3 nucleotides are TGTGCCAGCAGCTCCTCCACATGGGCCAACGTCCTGACTTTC.

The chain combines TRBV6-1 with TRBJ2-2; the match to TRBD2 covers 14 bases. The germline V gene encodes CDR1 MNHNS and CDR2 SASEGT. With V trimmed by 0 bases and J by 5 bases, 2 bases remained unmatched. This CDR3 spans 17 amino acids. CDR3: CASSEAGLAGATGELFF. The CDR3 DNA sequence: TGTGCCAGCAGTGAAGCGGGACTAGCGGGGGCTACCGGGGAGCTGTTTTTT.

The rearrangement joins TRBV5-1 to TRBJ2-2; a possible D gene is TRBD1 (5 bases). The CDR3 is 15 residues long. Germline CDR1 SGHRS, CDR2 YFSETQ. With 0 bases removed from V and 4 bases from J, the gap between germline ends came to 10 bases. The chain's CDR3 is CASSLEVGATGELFF. The DNA of the CDR3 is TGCGCCAGCAGCTTGGAGGTTGGGGCCACCGGGGAGCTGTTTTTT.

The chain combines TRBV19 with TRBJ1-5; 8 bases map to TRBD1. The length of the CDR3 is 16 residues. Germline CDR1 reads LNHDA; CDR2 reads SQIVND (reference sequence). V lost 5 bases and J lost 1; bases outside the gene matches: 7. In nucleotides, the CDR3 is TGTGCCAGTAGTTACTCGGGACAGGAGAGCAATCAGCCCCAGCATTTT. Translating gives CASSYSGQESNQPQHF.

Worth noting for this clone: A junction end diverges from the germline sequence, so it may reflect a read error. The chain carries TRBV5-3 and TRBJ2-1, with no clear D. TRBV5-3 is classed as an ORF, of uncertain function. This CDR3 region has 11 residues. The CDR3: CARSLGIPPVF. Written as DNA, the CDR3 is TGTGCCAGAAGCTTAGGAATTCCACCCGTCTTC.

CDR3 sequence (DNA): TGCAGTGCGGAGGGCGAAAAACTGTTTTTT. Its translation is CSAEGEKLFF. The J gene is TRBJ1-4, the V gene TRBV20-1, with no clear D. The CDR3 runs to 10 residues. V dropped 6 bases and J dropped 8 bases, with 7 bases sitting between them. Germline lookup yields CDR1 DFQATT and CDR2 SNEGSKA (reference sequence).

This rearrangement joins TRBV19 to TRBJ1-2; D is uncertain. The ends were cut back, 3 bases at V and 4 bases at J, with 15 bases in the middle. Germline-derived CDR1 and CDR2 are LNHDA and SQIVND (reference sequence). The CDR3 totals 15 residues. CDR3 coding DNA: TGTGCCAGTAGTATTACGGACTCCCGTGGCTATGGCTACACCTTC. Translation: CASSITDSRGYGYTF. The full variable domain, its missing parts supplied by reference TRBV19 and TRBJ1-2, is DGGITQSPKYLFRKEGQNVTLSCEQNLNHDAMYWYRQDPGQGLRLIYYSQIVNDFQKGDIAEGYSVSREKKESFPLTVTSAQKNPTAFYLCASSITDSRGYGYTFGSGTRLTVV.

The chain carries TRBV11-2 and TRBJ2-7; tentative D call: TRBD1 (5 bases). The CDR3 loop spans 13 amino acids. V dropped 2 bases and J dropped 5 bases, with 10 bases sitting between them. The germline CDR1 and CDR2 sequences are SGHAT and FQNNGV. CDR3: CASSLLYRHEQYF. CDR3 bases: TGTGCCAGCAGCTTACTCTACAGGCACGAGCAGTACTTC.

The rearrangement uses TRBV6-6 and TRBJ2-5, with D perhaps matching TRBD1 (6 bases). Germline V gene sequence: CDR1 MNHNY, CDR2 SVGAGI (reference sequence). The germline V and J ends were trimmed by 6 bases and 9 bases, with 17 bases remaining between them. CDR3 length equals 13 residues. The CDR3 is CASRADRSGAQYF. CDR3 sequence (DNA): TGTGCCAGCAGGGCTGACAGGTCCGGGGCCCAGTACTTC.

This chain connects TRBV19 to TRBJ2-1, with D perhaps matching TRBD1 (6 bases). The CDR3 totals 15 residues. With 5 bases removed from V and 0 bases from J, the gap between germline ends came to 11 bases. Per the germline V gene, CDR1 is LNHDA and CDR2 is SQIVND (reference sequence). The CDR3 region is CASSEQGNSYNEQFF. CDR3 nucleotide sequence: TGTGCCAGTAGTGAACAGGGAAACTCCTACAATGAGCAGTTCTTC.

This clone was counted a few times. The chain joins TRBV7-6 to TRBJ2-2; D is unresolved. Germline CDR1 and CDR2: SGHVS and FNYEAQ. With 5 bases removed from V and 6 bases from J, the gap between germline ends came to 13 bases. This CDR3 is 14 amino acids long. In nucleotides, the CDR3 is TGTGCCAGCAGCAGCTCTTCGTCGGCCGGGGAGCTGTTTTTT. Protein: CASSSSSSAGELFF.

The gene calls are TRBV6-1 and TRBJ2-1, with D unclear. The CDR3 totals 13 residues. Germline CDR1 is MNHNS and CDR2 is SASEGT. The V end lost 3 bases, the J end lost 3 bases, and 6 bases lay between the germline ends. The CDR3 protein is CASSDAHYNEQFF. The CDR3 DNA is TGTGCCAGCAGTGACGCGCACTACAATGAGCAGTTCTTC.

This clone was seen a handful of times. The chain combines TRBV5-1 with TRBJ1-3, with TRBD1 identical over 10 bases. Germline CDR1 is SGHRS and CDR2 is YFSETQ. This CDR3 has 16 amino acids. V dropped 1 base and J dropped 2; count of bases not matched to a gene: 3. The CDR3 is CASSLPGTGAGNTIYF. CDR3 nucleotides: TGCGCCAGCAGCTTGCCCGGGACAGGGGCTGGAAACACCATATATTTT.

The V call is TRBV12-5, the J call TRBJ1-5; no clear D. The CDR3 has 14 amino acids. Germline V gives CDR1 LGHNT, CDR2 FRNRAP. Trimming shortened V by 6 bases and J by 3 bases, and 12 bases separated the two germline ends. The CDR3 DNA follows: TGTGCTAGTGGCCAGGACCCCTACAATCAGCCCCAGCATTTT. It encodes CASGQDPYNQPQHF.

CDR3 coding DNA: TGTGCCAGCACCGGGGCGGAGACCCAGTACTTC. Amino acid sequence: CASTGAETQYF. The chain links TRBV2 to TRBJ2-5; TRBD1 or TRBD2 may be the D gene (5 bases each). CDR3 length: 11 amino acids. V lost 7 bases, J lost 5 bases, and 8 bases lay in between. Germline lookup yields CDR1 SNHLY and CDR2 FYNNEI.

This clone was seen only once. V usage is TRBV4-1 and J usage is TRBJ2-2; D unresolved. Germline loops: CDR1 MGHRA, CDR2 YSYEKL. V was trimmed by 3 bases and J by 2 bases, leaving 4 bases between them. The CDR3 is 13 amino acids. Here the CDR3 reads CASSQSNTGELFF. Here the CDR3 DNA reads TGCGCCAGCAGCCAGAGTAACACCGGGGAGCTGTTTTTT.

The V and J genes are TRBV13 and TRBJ2-2; D is undetermined. With 0 bases removed from V and 7 bases from J, the gap between germline ends came to 3 bases. This CDR3 has 12 residues. From germline, CDR1 is PRHDT and CDR2 FYEKMQ (reference sequence). The DNA of the CDR3 is TGTGCCAGCAGCTTAGGGCGCGGGGAGCTGTTTTTT. The encoded protein is CASSLGRGELFF.

This clone was detected only a few times. DNA of the CDR3: TGTGCCAGCAGCCGGGACTCCCGCCCGGATCAGCCCCAGCATTTT. Protein sequence: CASSRDSRPDQPQHF. The chain has TRBV2 and TRBJ1-5; D perhaps matches TRBD1 (5 bases). CDR3 length equals 15 residues. V lost 6 bases to trimming and J lost 5 bases, with 17 bases between them. Per the germline V gene, CDR1 is SNHLY and CDR2 is FYNNEI. Together with reference TRBV2 and TRBJ1-5, the CDR3 gives the full variable domain: EPEVTQTPSHQVTQMGQEVILRCVPISNHLYFYWYRQILGQKVEFLVSFYNNEISEKSEIFDDQFSVERPDGSNFTLKIRSTKLEDSAMYFCASSRDSRPDQPQHFGDGTRLSIL.

The chain is built from TRBV6-5 and TRBJ1-2; D possibly corresponds to TRBD1 (6 bases). The CDR3 has 14 amino acids. V lost 5 bases and J 6 bases, leaving 16 bases between the germline ends. Germline V gives CDR1 MNHEY, CDR2 SVGAGI. The CDR3: CASSPPGGGHGYTF. The CDR3 DNA sequence: TGTGCCAGCAGTCCCCCCGGGGGGGGGCATGGCTACACCTTC.

The J gene is TRBJ1-1, the V gene TRBV6-5, with unresolved D. The CDR3 has 14 amino acids. The germline CDR1 and CDR2 sequences are MNHEY and SVGAGI. The V end was cut by 0 bases, the J end by 8 bases, with 13 bases between. The DNA for the CDR3 is TGTGCCAGCAGTTACTCGAGGACCCGAGGGGAAGCTTTCTTT. It yields the protein CASSYSRTRGEAFF.

The chain is built from TRBV5-1 and TRBJ2-1; D perhaps matches TRBD2 (6 bases). V gave up 2 bases and J gave up 5 bases, with 17 bases separating them. CDR1 SGHRS and CDR2 YFSETQ come from the germline V gene. The CDR3 consists of 16 residues. This chain's CDR3 is CASSFIGVWRDNEQFF. The CDR3, as DNA: TGCGCCAGCAGCTTCATAGGGGTTTGGAGGGACAATGAGCAGTTCTTC.

The chain recombines TRBV7-2 with TRBJ2-5; 7 bases are a match to TRBD1. The CDR3 contains 14 residues. V lost 5 bases to trimming and J lost 1 base; unmatched junction nucleotides: 4. From germline, CDR1 is SGHTA and CDR2 FQGNSA. The CDR3 is CASSPGDSQETQYF. CDR3 DNA: TGTGCCAGCAGCCCAGGGGACAGCCAAGAGACCCAGTACTTC.

This rearrangement joins TRBV5-1 to TRBJ1-1, with D possibly being TRBD1 (5 bases). The germline V and J ends were trimmed by 0 bases and 1 base, with 10 bases remaining between them. The CDR3 has 15 amino acids. Germline assignment: CDR1 SGHRS and CDR2 YFSETQ. The CDR3 sequence is CASSLDQGRNTEAFF. Written as DNA, the CDR3 is TGCGCCAGCAGCTTGGATCAGGGTCGGAACACTGAAGCTTTCTTT. Variable domain in full (rest from reference TRBV5-1 and TRBJ1-1): KAGVTQTPRYLIKTRGQQVTLSCSPISGHRSVSWYQQTPGQGLQFLFEYFSETQRNKGNFPGRFSGRQFSNSRSEMNVSTLELGDSALYLCASSLDQGRNTEAFFGQGTRLTVV.

The rearrangement joins TRBV10-3 to TRBJ2-7; weak D call: TRBD2 (6 bases). The CDR3 contains 13 residues. Germline V gene lookup returns CDR1 ENHRY and CDR2 SYGVKD. Trimming removed 6 bases from V and 3 bases from J, with 12 bases in between. The CDR3 reads CAISPSELYEQYF. CDR3 bases: TGTGCCATCAGCCCTAGCGAGCTCTACGAGCAGTACTTC.

This chain connects TRBV14 to TRBJ2-3; 8 bases fit TRBD2. Germline lookup yields CDR1 SGHDN and CDR2 FVKESK. Trimming at V came to 1 base and at J to 10 bases, leaving 13 bases not matched to a gene. CDR3 length: 16 amino acids. The CDR3 coding sequence is TGTGCCAGCAGCCAAGGTCGGTACGGGGGGGCCGGAGCGCAGTATTTT. Amino acid sequence: CASSQGRYGGAGAQYF.

With regard to this clone: One end of the junction does not line up with germline, which may come from a read error. The genes are TRBV5-4 and TRBJ2-5; 7 nucleotides line up with TRBD1. Germline V gives CDR1 SGHNT, CDR2 YYREEE (reference sequence). The CDR3 is made up of 16 amino acids. Here the CDR3 reads CASNLRVGTDQETQYF. CDR3 in DNA: TGTGCCAGCAACTTGAGGGTCGGGACAGACCAAGAGACCCAGTACTTC.

The gene calls are TRBV5-5 and TRBJ1-3; 8 bases line up with TRBD1. CDR1 and CDR2 (germline): SGHKS, YYEKEE (reference sequence). The CDR3 runs 15 residues. V dropped 3 bases and J dropped 3; count of bases not matched to a gene: 5. The CDR3 nucleotides are TGTGCCAGCAGCTGGACAGGGAGGAATGGAAACACCATATATTTT. The encoded protein is CASSWTGRNGNTIYF.

The V gene is TRBV5-4, the J gene TRBJ2-3; D possibly corresponds to TRBD2 (5 bases). Germline V gives CDR1 SGHNT, CDR2 YYREEE (reference sequence). The CDR3 has 15 amino acids. Trimming stripped 0 bases from V and 6 bases from J, with 14 bases between. The chain's CDR3 is CASSLAGSQRDTQYF. Written as DNA, the CDR3 is TGTGCCAGCAGCTTGGCAGGTAGCCAGCGGGATACGCAGTATTTT.

The genes are TRBV15 and TRBJ1-1; 10 bases match TRBD1. V lost 1 base to trimming and J lost 6 bases; unmatched junction nucleotides: 2. This CDR3 has 14 amino acids. Germline CDR1 LNHNV, CDR2 YYDKDF (reference sequence). CDR3 sequence (DNA): TGTGCCACCAGCAGAGGCGGGACAGGGGCTGAAGCTTTCTTT. Protein sequence: CATSRGGTGAEAFF.

The rearrangement joins TRBV27 to TRBJ2-7, with a tentative D call TRBD1 (6 bases). The CDR3 has 14 amino acids. Per the germline V gene, CDR1 is MNHEY and CDR2 is SMNVEV (reference sequence). V lost 1 base, J lost 5 bases, and 12 bases lay in between. CDR3 residues: CASSLWQGINEQYF. The CDR3 bases are TGTGCCAGCAGTTTATGGCAGGGGATCAACGAGCAGTACTTC.

This chain joins TRBV5-4 and TRBJ2-7; 10 nucleotides agree with TRBD1. With V trimmed by 4 bases and J by 1 base, 2 bases remained unmatched. The CDR3 is 14 residues long. The germline CDR1 and CDR2 sequences are SGHNT and YYREEE (reference sequence). DNA of the CDR3: TGTGCCAGCAGCAGGGACAGGGGATCCTACGAGCAGTACTTC. Amino acids: CASSRDRGSYEQYF.

The chain uses TRBV29-1 and TRBJ2-5; 11 bases line up with TRBD1. The CDR3 sequence is 14 residues long. With 7 bases clipped from V and 4 bases from J, the junction kept 8 bases outside the gene matches. Germline CDR1 SQVTM, CDR2 ANQGSEA. CDR3 loop: CSAGGTGGSETQYF. For the CDR3, the DNA is TGCAGCGCTGGCGGGACAGGGGGTTCAGAGACCCAGTACTTC.